One sample yielded the 6 T cell receptor beta chains listed below, sequenced in a study of Ad26.COV2.S vaccination and SARS-CoV-2 variants. The sample's treatment: 15 to 20 received Ad26.COV2.S at low or high dose, single or two shots; 5 received placebo; per-sample allocation not given. Collection of the samples took place on day 63 after the first injection of vaccine or placebo. Measured with immunoSEQ multiplex PCR; TCRdb has only the in-frame clones, and not every one. The sample contains a few hundred thousand clones, about nine tenths of which appear only once. The sequencing here drew on peripheral blood, taken in a trial of Ad26.COV2.S vaccine versus placebo. The receptors come from a person aged 18-60 years who received the Ad26.COV2.S COVID-19 vaccine or a placebo.

V usage is TRBV30 and J usage is TRBJ2-6, with TRBD2 matching over 8 bases. Germline trimming cut 2 bases from V and 4 bases from J; bases unmatched to any gene: 10. Germline V lookup: CDR1 GTSNPN, CDR2 SVGIG (reference sequence). The CDR3 totals 17 residues. The CDR3, as DNA: TGTGCCTGGAGTACCCAGCGGGAGATCACCGGGGCCAACGTCCTGACTTTC. Amino acids: CAWSTQREITGANVLTF.

The J gene is TRBJ2-2, the V gene TRBV29-1; D gene ambiguous. This CDR3 contains 12 residues. V was shortened by 1 base and J by 7 bases, with 7 bases between the two germline ends. Germline V gives CDR1 SQVTM, CDR2 ANQGSEA. This CDR3 reads CSVEGVNGELFF. The CDR3 nucleotides read TGCAGCGTTGAAGGAGTGAACGGGGAGCTGTTTTTT.

The genes are TRBV30 and TRBJ1-1, with TRBD1 matching over 7 bases. CDR1 and CDR2 from the germline V gene are GTSNPN and SVGIG (reference sequence). Unmatched junction bases numbered 15, after V lost 5 bases and J lost 3 bases. This CDR3 is 16 amino acids long. The CDR3 DNA is TGTGCCTGGGGCCCTCCGGGACAGATTTTTCACACTGAAGCTTTCTTT. Translation gives CAWGPPGQIFHTEAFF.

The rearrangement joins TRBV5-4 to TRBJ2-6; maybe TRBD2 (5 bases). Looked up from germline, CDR1 is SGHNT and CDR2 is YYREEE (reference sequence). The CDR3 runs 16 residues. V was clipped by 4 bases and J by 1 base, with 12 bases between them. DNA for the CDR3: TGTGCCAGCAGCCCGCCCGGGATGTCTGGGGCCAACGTCCTGACTTTC. As protein: CASSPPGMSGANVLTF.

V usage is TRBV6-2 or TRBV6-3 and J usage is TRBJ2-7, with TRBD1 identical over 9 bases. V was pared by 6 bases and J by 2 bases, with 8 bases of the junction left unmatched. CDR1 MNHEY and CDR2 SVGEGT come from the germline V gene. The CDR3 loop spans 15 amino acids. Here the CDR3 reads CASSLQGAGTYEQYF. DNA of the CDR3: TGTGCCAGCAGCTTACAGGGGGCCGGCACCTACGAGCAGTACTTC.

In its sample, this clone was seen a few times. V gene TRBV29-1 combines with J gene TRBJ2-7, with D perhaps matching TRBD2 (5 bases). Trimming pared 5 bases from V and 3 bases from J, leaving 8 bases between. Germline V gives CDR1 SQVTM, CDR2 ANQGSEA. This CDR3 spans 11 amino acids. CDR3 bases: TGCAGCGTTTCGGGGAACTACGAGCAGTACTTC. As protein: CSVSGNYEQYF.